A selection of T cell receptor beta chains follows, all from one sample in a study of CD8+ T cells in alopecia areata. Assay used: immunoSEQ multiplex PCR; TCRdb lists only in-frame clones, some missing. The sample lists approximately 150,000 clones, 62% occurring once. The sequencing input was CD8+ T cells sorted from blood. The receptors shown here come from a human donor in good health. The CDR3 runs from the conserved cysteine through the conserved F or W. D genes are given only for firm matches. Where a row states a size, it is once, few, many or the class of an expanded clone; other rows omit it.

v_call	d_call	clone_size	j_call	cdr3_length	cdr3_nt	cdr3_aa
TRBV25-1	.	few	TRBJ2-7	12	TGTGCCAGCGAAACTAGACGGGGCGAGCAGTACTTC	CASETRRGEQYF
TRBV2	TRBD2	.	TRBJ2-2	15	TGTGCCAGCTCTAGCGGGAGGGGATGGACCGGGGAGCTGTTTTTT	CASSSGRGWTGELFF
TRBV29-1	.	.	TRBJ1-3	11	TGCAGCGTTTATGGACGGGACACCATATATTTT	CSVYGRDTIYF
TRBV27	.	.	TRBJ1-1	13	TGTGCCAGCAGTGAATGGGAGGGCACTGAAGCTTTCTTT	CASSEWEGTEAFF
TRBV10-2	TRBD2	few	TRBJ2-1	15	TGCGCCAGCAGTAGTTCTCCTAGCGGCTACAATGAGCAGTTCTTC	CASSSSPSGYNEQFF
TRBV7-9	.	.	TRBJ2-1	13	TGTGCCAGCAGTGGTGGGGACTTAAATGAGCAGTTCTTC	CASSGGDLNEQFF
TRBV7-3	TRBD2	.	TRBJ2-1	15	TGTGCCAGCAGCCTCGGGACTAGCGGGTGGGATGAGCAGTTCTTC	CASSLGTSGWDEQFF
TRBV2	.	.	TRBJ1-1	12	TGTGCCAGCAGCAAAAAAGCCTTGGAAGCTTTCTTT	CASSKKALEAFF
TRBV29-1	.	.	TRBJ2-2	17	TGCAGCGTTCTCCTTAGGGGTGGCCGAACCCTCACCGGGGAGCTGTTTTTT	CSVLLRGGRTLTGELFF
TRBV30	.	.	TRBJ1-1	15	TGTGCCTGGAGTGTATTTTTCCCAGGGAGGCCTGAAGCTTTCTTT	CAWSVFFPGRPEAFF
TRBV7-2	TRBD1	few	TRBJ2-1	15	TGTGCCAGCAGCCCTAACCGGGACAGTGACAATGAGCAGTTCTTC	CASSPNRDSDNEQFF
TRBV9	.	.	TRBJ1-4	14	TGTGCCAGCAGCGTAGCAGGGTACGACGAAAAACTGTTTTTT	CASSVAGYDEKLFF
TRBV30	TRBD1	.	TRBJ1-5	13	TGTGCGTGTACAGGGGGTAGCAATCAGCCCCAGCATTTT	CACTGGSNQPQHF
TRBV27	.	few	TRBJ2-2	14	TGTGCCAGCAGTTCCCAAGGGGTGCCCGGGGAGCTGTTTTTT	CASSSQGVPGELFF
TRBV30	.	.	TRBJ2-7	13	TGTGCCTGGAGACCGGGAATCTCCTACGAGCAGTACTTC	CAWRPGISYEQYF
TRBV4-1	TRBD2	.	TRBJ2-5	17	TGCGCCAGCAGCCAAGGCCTAAGACTAGCGGGAGTCGAGACCCAGTACTTC	CASSQGLRLAGVETQYF
TRBV27	TRBD1	few	TRBJ1-5	15	TGTGCCAGCAGTAGAACAGGGGGTGGGCATCAGCCCCAGCATTTT	CASSRTGGGHQPQHF
TRBV29-1	TRBD1	.	TRBJ1-2	11	TGCAGCGCCCGGACAGGGGACGGCTACACCTTC	CSARTGDGYTF
TRBV29-1	.	.	TRBJ1-2	13	TGCAGCGTTGCCCCCGGGACGGACTATGGCTACACCTTC	CSVAPGTDYGYTF
TRBV7-9	.	few	TRBJ1-1	16	TGTGCCAGCATCACTCTCCGGGAGGGCCCCAACACTGAAGCTTTCTTT	CASITLREGPNTEAFF
TRBV5-4	.	.	TRBJ2-2	15	TGTGCCAGCAGCCTGGGACCCTCGAACACCGGGGAGCTGTTTTTT	CASSLGPSNTGELFF
TRBV9	.	.	TRBJ2-3	15	TGTGCCAGCAGCGTACGTGGGCAGCCGCTCGATACGCAGTATTTT	CASSVRGQPLDTQYF
TRBV27	.	.	TRBJ1-5	14	TGTGCCAGCAGTCCGGGACATCCAAATCAGCCCCAGCATTTT	CASSPGHPNQPQHF
TRBV9	.	.	TRBJ2-2	16	TGTGCCAGCAGCCAAGTAAGGAACAGGATGACCGGGGAGCTGTTTTTT	CASSQVRNRMTGELFF
TRBV7-9	.	few	TRBJ2-1	12	TGTGCCAGCAGTTATCCCGTCAATGAGCAGTTCTTC	CASSYPVNEQFF
TRBV29-1	.	.	TRBJ2-7	11	TGCAGCGTTTTAGACTTCTACGAGCAGTACTTC	CSVLDFYEQYF
TRBV7-2	TRBD1	few	TRBJ1-5	15	TGTGCCAGCAGCTCGGCCGGGACAGGTAATCAGCCCCAGCATTTT	CASSSAGTGNQPQHF
TRBV13	TRBD1	.	TRBJ2-5	17	TGTGCCAGTTCCGGGACAGGGAAGGGGAGAAACCAAGAGACCCAGTACTTC	CASSGTGKGRNQETQYF
TRBV29-1	.	.	TRBJ1-1	12	TGCAGCGTCACAGGGCTGGGGACTGAAGCTTTCTTT	CSVTGLGTEAFF
TRBV6-1	.	once	TRBJ2-7	13	TGTGCCAGCAGACCGACTAGGGCGGACGAGCAGTACTTC	CASRPTRADEQYF
TRBV29-1	TRBD2	.	TRBJ2-2	15	TGCAGCGTTGGGCCTAGCGGGGCAAACACCGGGGAGCTGTTTTTT	CSVGPSGANTGELFF
TRBV13	.	.	TRBJ2-1	12	TGTGCCAGCAGCCGCGTTGGTGGGGAGCAGTTCTTC	CASSRVGGEQFF
TRBV2	TRBD2	.	TRBJ2-2	16	TGTGCCAGCAGAGTTCCAGCGGGAGAAGGGTCCGGGGAGCTGTTTTTT	CASRVPAGEGSGELFF
TRBV6-6	.	.	TRBJ2-7	14	TGTGCCAGCAGTTACCTCATATCCCCCTACGAGCAGTACTTC	CASSYLISPYEQYF
TRBV14	.	.	TRBJ2-1	16	TGTGCCAGCAGCCAGGTGGGAGGGGGCTCCTACAATGAGCAGTTCTTC	CASSQVGGGSYNEQFF